This T cell receptor beta chain was recovered during a study of technical replicates of blood from four donors. This CDR3 contains 14 residues. Germline V CDR1 and CDR2: SGHNT, YYREEE (reference sequence). V lost 4 bases and J 1 base, leaving 12 bases between the germline ends. Using immunoSEQ multiplex PCR, the repertoire was profiled, and TCRdb retains in-frame clones only, with some absent. The sample has about 61,000 clones; approximately 87% are singletons. J is TRBJ2-7 and V is TRBV5-4; D remains unclear. Sequenced input: PBMCs. The receptor was derived from a human donor in good health. Some clones in this sample may be carry-over from other donors' samples. CDR3 in DNA: TGTGCCAGCAGCCCCGGCGGTTTATCCTACGAGCAGTACTTC. As protein: CASSPGGLSYEQYF.